This passage covers 18 T cell receptor beta chains from one sample sequenced in a study of shared clonotypes between healthy human individuals. Measured with immunoSEQ multiplex PCR; TCRdb has only the in-frame clones, and not every one. The sample yields 450,000 to 650,000 clones, around 78% seen once. Sequenced material: PBMCs. The origin of the receptors is a woman aged 40 to 50 in good health. Some clones in this sample may be carry-over from other donors' samples.

The chain carries TRBV19 and TRBJ2-4, with D uncertain. Germline V gene sequence: CDR1 LNHDA, CDR2 SQIVND (reference sequence). The V end lost 1 base, the J end lost 6 bases, and 16 bases lay between the germline ends. The CDR3 spans 16 residues. For the CDR3, the DNA is TGTGCCAGTAGTATAGGTCTCGACCCGGGCACAAACATTCAGTACTTC. Amino acid sequence: CASSIGLDPGTNIQYF.

CDR3 coding DNA: TGTGCCAGCAGTGCCACAACTGGCAGGGGTGAATCACCCCTCCACTTT. Protein sequence: CASSATTGRGESPLHF. The gene calls are TRBV28 and TRBJ1-6, with D possibly TRBD1 on 6 matching bases. Deletions cut 5 bases from V and 10 bases from J, with 21 bases between. Germline V gene sequence: CDR1 MDHEN, CDR2 SYDVKM. This CDR3 has 16 amino acids.

The J gene is TRBJ2-1, the V gene TRBV2; 8 bases line up with TRBD2. There are 13 residues in the CDR3. Germline CDR1 SNHLY, CDR2 FYNNEI. The V gene end was trimmed by 4 bases and the J gene end by 6 bases; junction bases not matched to a gene: 2. CDR3 sequence (DNA): TGTGCCAGCAGTGCAGGACTAGCCAATGAGCAGTTCTTC. The encoded protein is CASSAGLANEQFF.

The CDR3 DNA follows: TGTGCCATCAGTGTCCCTTGGGGGACAGGGAGTTTAAACTATGGCTACACCTTC. This translates into CAISVPWGTGSLNYGYTF. The chain employs TRBV10-3 and TRBJ1-2, with 9 bases identical to TRBD1. Germline lookup yields CDR1 ENHRY and CDR2 SYGVKD. The trim removed 4 bases at V and 2 bases at J, leaving 14 bases unmatched. This CDR3 is 18 amino acids long.

V gene TRBV7-8 combines with J gene TRBJ2-3; D possibly corresponds to TRBD2 (5 bases). Germline V gives CDR1 SGHVS, CDR2 FQNEAQ. The CDR3 runs 16 residues. The V end was cut by 3 bases, the J end by 2 bases, with 15 bases between. CDR3 bases: TGTGCCAGCAGCTTCCTCCGCCAGGAGGACACAGATACGCAGTATTTT. This translates into CASSFLRQEDTDTQYF. The full variable domain, with the rest looked up from reference TRBV7-8 and TRBJ2-3, is GAGVSQSPRYKVAKRGQDVALRCDPISGHVSLFWYQQALGQGPEFLTYFQNEAQLDKSGLPSDRFFAERPEGSVSTLKIQRTQQEDSAVYLCASSFLRQEDTDTQYFGPGTRLTVL.

The chain uses TRBV9 and TRBJ1-2, with D perhaps TRBD1 (5 bases). V dropped 3 bases and J dropped 4 bases, with 16 bases sitting between them. The CDR3 is 15 amino acids. Germline V gives CDR1 SGDLS, CDR2 YYNGEE. The CDR3: CASSAGQGSAYGYTF. The CDR3 DNA reads as TGTGCCAGCAGCGCGGGGCAGGGTAGCGCCTATGGCTACACCTTC.

The V and J genes are TRBV28 and TRBJ1-1; D is undetermined. The CDR3 loop spans 13 amino acids. From germline, CDR1 is MDHEN and CDR2 SYDVKM. The V gene lost 11 bases and the J gene lost 0 bases, with 13 bases spanning the gap. The CDR3 loop is CAAQDWMNTEAFF. The CDR3 DNA sequence: TGTGCCGCCCAGGACTGGATGAACACTGAAGCTTTCTTT.

This clone was found once. V is TRBV28 and J is TRBJ1-4, with TRBD1 as a possible D gene (6 bases). V was shortened by 7 bases and J by 5 bases, with 17 bases between the two germline ends. From germline, CDR1 is MDHEN and CDR2 SYDVKM. This CDR3 contains 15 residues. CDR3 bases: TGTGCCAGCACCCTGGGGGCCTACCGAAATGAAAAACTGTTTTTT. It yields the protein CASTLGAYRNEKLFF.

Worth noting for this clone: This sample includes further DNA sequences coding for the same CDR3. This chain links TRBV5-4 with TRBJ2-1; 10 nucleotides line up with TRBD2. From germline, CDR1 is SGHNT and CDR2 YYREEE (reference sequence). The CDR3 spans 15 residues. The junction had 1 base not matched to a gene; V was cut back by 0 bases and J by 4 bases. CDR3 bases: TGTGCCAGCAGCTTGGGGACTAGCGGATACAATGAGCAGTTCTTC. Protein product: CASSLGTSGYNEQFF.

The chain joins TRBV20-1 to TRBJ1-2; D is possibly TRBD1 (6 bases). With 6 bases removed from V and 6 bases from J, the gap between germline ends came to 11 bases. The V gene's germline CDR1 is DFQATT and CDR2 SNEGSKA (reference sequence). This CDR3 region has 11 residues. The CDR3 loop is CSASRDNGYTF. DNA of the CDR3: TGCAGTGCCTCCCGGGACAATGGCTACACCTTC.

The rearrangement joins TRBV6-6 to TRBJ2-7; 8 bases agree with TRBD2. CDR1 is MNHNY and CDR2 is SVGAGI in the germline V gene (reference sequence). With V trimmed by 7 bases and J by 2 bases, 4 bases remained unmatched. The CDR3 has 13 residues. The CDR3 is CASITSGTYEQYF. The CDR3 bases are TGTGCCAGCATTACTAGCGGAACCTACGAGCAGTACTTC.

This rearrangement joins TRBV7-3 to TRBJ2-2; TRBD1 might be the D (6 bases). The CDR3 runs 13 residues. Germline loops: CDR1 SGHTA, CDR2 FQGTGA. Trimming removed 8 bases from V and 1 base from J, with 8 bases in between. The CDR3 region is CASRTENTGELFF. The CDR3 DNA reads TGTGCCAGCCGGACAGAGAACACCGGGGAGCTGTTTTTT.

The chain uses TRBV5-4 and TRBJ1-1; D is undetermined. From germline, CDR1 is SGHNT and CDR2 YYREEE (reference sequence). V lost 0 bases to trimming and J lost 13 bases, with 13 bases between them. This CDR3 is built from 12 residues. CDR3 region: CASSLDGQVDFF. Written as DNA, the CDR3 is TGTGCCAGCAGCTTGGACGGGCAGGTGGATTTCTTT.

As regards this clone: Germline and junction disagree at one end, which may indicate a read error. The J gene is TRBJ2-5, the V gene TRBV6-5, with D hard to call. The CDR3 extends over 12 amino acids. Germline CDR1 reads MNHEY; CDR2 reads SVGAGI. CDR3 amino acids: CASSYSGGAQDF. Written as DNA, the CDR3 is TGTGCCAGCAGTTATTCAGGTGGAGCCCAGGACTTC.

The rearrangement uses TRBV6-6 and TRBJ2-1; D is undetermined. The germline CDR1 and CDR2 sequences are MNHNY and SVGAGI (reference sequence). The CDR3 extends over 15 amino acids. V lost 0 bases to trimming and J lost 0 bases, with 6 bases between them. The CDR3, as DNA: TGTGCCAGCAGTTACTCCCAGCCCTCCTACAATGAGCAGTTCTTC. Residues: CASSYSQPSYNEQFF.

V gene TRBV7-9 combines with J gene TRBJ2-2; maybe TRBD1 (6 bases). V dropped 3 bases and J dropped 4 bases, with 18 bases sitting between them. The CDR3 has 17 amino acids. Germline V gives CDR1 SEHNR, CDR2 FQNEAQ (reference sequence). CDR3 nucleotide sequence: TGTGCCAGCAGCTTTAGATCTGGACAGTCGGGCACCGGGGAGCTGTTTTTT. Residues: CASSFRSGQSGTGELFF.

This chain connects TRBV10-2 to TRBJ1-5, with 9 bases identical to TRBD1. CDR1 is WSHSY, CDR2 SAAADI, per germline. The CDR3 spans 13 residues. The junction had 5 bases not matched to a gene; V was cut back by 8 bases and J by 6 bases. The CDR3 DNA reads as TGCGCCAGCGCGGGGGACAGGGTTCAGCCCCAGCATTTT. As protein: CASAGDRVQPQHF.

The CDR3 region has the DNA TGTGCCATCAGTGAGAATCAGGGCGCTGGCTACACCTTC. The encoded protein is CAISENQGAGYTF. This sequence joins TRBV10-3 and TRBJ1-2; D is perhaps TRBD1 (5 bases). Germline V lookup: CDR1 ENHRY, CDR2 SYGVKD. The CDR3 has 13 residues. V lost 2 bases and J 7 bases, leaving 11 bases between the germline ends.